This T cell receptor beta chain was identified during a study of shared clonotypes between healthy human individuals. Cells designated naive CD8 were CD45RO-negative and were positively selected for CCR7, with terminally differentiated effector memory CD45RA+ cells excluded. Donors comprised only Caucasian adults living in Nashville, Tennessee. Study-level findings and limits: Relative to memory subsets, naive subsets generally showed larger estimated richness.

V lost 3 bases and J 3 bases, leaving 21 bases between the germline ends. CDR3 size: 17 residues. From germline, CDR1 is SGDLS and CDR2 YYNGEE. An assay was performed, and its level was deep. Some clones are missing from TCRdb's copy, which holds only in-frame ones; the method was immunoSEQ multiplex PCR. The table includes around 2,100,000 clones, approximately 94% detected once. Worth noting for this clone: The target antigen is unknown.

Sequenced input: naive CD8+ T cells sorted from blood. The receptor was derived from a man aged 18 to 29 in good health. V is TRBV9 and J is TRBJ1-2; D may be TRBD1 (6 bases). This CDR3 reads CASSELQAGKGDYGYTF. The CDR3 DNA sequence: TGTGCCAGCAGCGAACTCCAGGCGGGGAAGGGGGACTATGGCTACACCTTC. Looking up the rest from reference TRBV9 and TRBJ1-2 gives the full variable domain: DSGVTQTPKHLITATGQRVTLRCSPRSGDLSVYWYQQSLDQGLQFLIQYYNGEERAKGNILERFSAQQFPDLHSELNLSSLELGDSALYFCASSELQAGKGDYGYTFGSGTRLTVV.